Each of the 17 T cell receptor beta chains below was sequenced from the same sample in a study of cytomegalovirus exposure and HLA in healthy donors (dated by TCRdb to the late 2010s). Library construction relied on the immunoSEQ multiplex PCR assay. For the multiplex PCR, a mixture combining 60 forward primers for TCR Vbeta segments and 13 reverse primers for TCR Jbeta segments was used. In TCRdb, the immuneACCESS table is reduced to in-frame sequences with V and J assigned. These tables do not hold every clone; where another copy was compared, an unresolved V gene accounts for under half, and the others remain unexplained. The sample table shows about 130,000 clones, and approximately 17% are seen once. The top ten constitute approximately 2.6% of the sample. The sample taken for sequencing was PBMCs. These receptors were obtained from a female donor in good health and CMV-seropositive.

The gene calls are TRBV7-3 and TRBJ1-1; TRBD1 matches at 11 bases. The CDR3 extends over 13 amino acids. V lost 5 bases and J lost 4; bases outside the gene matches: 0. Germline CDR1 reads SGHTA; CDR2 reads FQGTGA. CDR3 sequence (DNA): TGTGCCAGCAGCGGGACAGGGGGCACTGAAGCTTTCTTT. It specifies CASSGTGGTEAFF. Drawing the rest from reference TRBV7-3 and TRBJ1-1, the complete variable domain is GAGVSQTPSNKVTEKGKYVELRCDPISGHTALYWYRQSLGQGPEFLIYFQGTGAADDSGLPNDRFFAVRPEGSVSTLKIQRTERGDSAVYLCASSGTGGTEAFFGQGTRLTVV.

The CDR3 DNA reads as TGTGCCAGCAGACCCCCTCCCTTGAGCGGGAGGCTTCCCTACGAGCAGTACTTC. Amino acids: CASRPPPLSGRLPYEQYF. V usage is TRBV27 and J usage is TRBJ2-7, with 9 bases fitting TRBD2. V lost 6 bases, J lost 2 bases, and 17 bases stayed unmatched. This CDR3 comprises 18 residues. Germline loops: CDR1 MNHEY, CDR2 SMNVEV (reference sequence).

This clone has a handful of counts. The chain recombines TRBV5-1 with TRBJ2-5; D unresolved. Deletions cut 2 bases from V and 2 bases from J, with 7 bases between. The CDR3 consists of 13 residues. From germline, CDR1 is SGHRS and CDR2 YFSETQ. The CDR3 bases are TGCGCCAGCAGCTTCGAGGCGCAAGAGACCCAGTACTTC. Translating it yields CASSFEAQETQYF.

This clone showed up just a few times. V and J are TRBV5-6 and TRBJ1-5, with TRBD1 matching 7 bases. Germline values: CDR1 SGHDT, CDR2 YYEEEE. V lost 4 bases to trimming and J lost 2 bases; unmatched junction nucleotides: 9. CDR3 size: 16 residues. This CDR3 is CASSRLRRGGNQPQHF. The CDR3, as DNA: TGTGCCAGCAGCCGACTGCGCAGGGGGGGCAATCAGCCCCAGCATTTT.

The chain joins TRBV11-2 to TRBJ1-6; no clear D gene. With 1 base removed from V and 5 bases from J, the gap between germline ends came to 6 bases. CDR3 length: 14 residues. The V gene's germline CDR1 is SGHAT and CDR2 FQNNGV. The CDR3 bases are TGTGCCAGCAGCTTAGGGCAGAATAATTCACCCCTCCACTTT. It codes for CASSLGQNNSPLHF.

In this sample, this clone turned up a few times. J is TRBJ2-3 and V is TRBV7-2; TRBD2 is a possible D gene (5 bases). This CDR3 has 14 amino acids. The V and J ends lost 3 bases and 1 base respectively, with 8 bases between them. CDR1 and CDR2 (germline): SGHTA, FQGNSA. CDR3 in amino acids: CASSFAAGTDTQYF. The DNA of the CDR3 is TGTGCCAGCAGCTTTGCAGCGGGCACAGATACGCAGTATTTT. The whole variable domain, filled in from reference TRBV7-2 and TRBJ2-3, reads GAGVSQSPSNKVTEKGKDVELRCDPISGHTALYWYRQSLGQGLEFLIYFQGNSAPDKSGLPSDRFSAERTGGSVSTLTIQRTQQEDSAVYLCASSFAAGTDTQYFGPGTRLTVL.

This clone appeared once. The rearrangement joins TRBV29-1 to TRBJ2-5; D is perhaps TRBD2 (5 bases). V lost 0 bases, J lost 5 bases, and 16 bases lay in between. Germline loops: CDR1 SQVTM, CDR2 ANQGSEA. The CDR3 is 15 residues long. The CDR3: CSVEESTSVRETQYF. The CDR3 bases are TGCAGCGTTGAAGAGTCCACTAGTGTAAGGGAGACCCAGTACTTC.

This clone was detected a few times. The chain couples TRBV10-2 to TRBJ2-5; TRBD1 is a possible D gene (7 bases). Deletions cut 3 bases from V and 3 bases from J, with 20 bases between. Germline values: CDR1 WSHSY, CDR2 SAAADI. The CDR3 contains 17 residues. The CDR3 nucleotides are TGCGCCAGCAGTGACCCCGCGCGCGGAGGGGGCGAAGAGACCCAGTACTTC. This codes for CASSDPARGGGEETQYF.

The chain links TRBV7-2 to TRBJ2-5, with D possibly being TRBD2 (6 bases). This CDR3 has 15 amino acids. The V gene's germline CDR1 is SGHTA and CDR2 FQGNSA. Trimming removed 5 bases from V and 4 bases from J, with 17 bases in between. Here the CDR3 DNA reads TGTGCCAGCAGCAAAAATTGGTTGGGGGGAGAGACCCAGTACTTC. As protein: CASSKNWLGGETQYF.

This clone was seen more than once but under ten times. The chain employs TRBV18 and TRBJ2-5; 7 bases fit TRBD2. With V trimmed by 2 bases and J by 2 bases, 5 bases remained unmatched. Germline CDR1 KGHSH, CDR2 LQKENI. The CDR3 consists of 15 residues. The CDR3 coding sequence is TGTGCCAGCTCACCAATCGGGAGGCCGCAAGAGACCCAGTACTTC. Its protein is CASSPIGRPQETQYF.

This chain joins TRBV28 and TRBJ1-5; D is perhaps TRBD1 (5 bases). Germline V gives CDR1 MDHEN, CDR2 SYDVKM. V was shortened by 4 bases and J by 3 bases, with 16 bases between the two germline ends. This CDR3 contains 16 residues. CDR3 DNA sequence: TGTGCCAGCAGTTCCCCAAGGGGAGGCTACAATCAGCCCCAGCATTTT. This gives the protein CASSSPRGGYNQPQHF.

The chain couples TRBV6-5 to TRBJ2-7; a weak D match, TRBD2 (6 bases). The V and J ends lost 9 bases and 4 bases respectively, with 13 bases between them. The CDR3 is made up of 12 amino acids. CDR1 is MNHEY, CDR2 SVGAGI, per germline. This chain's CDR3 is CASGEAEYEQYF. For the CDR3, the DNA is TGTGCCAGTGGGGAGGCAGAATACGAGCAGTACTTC.

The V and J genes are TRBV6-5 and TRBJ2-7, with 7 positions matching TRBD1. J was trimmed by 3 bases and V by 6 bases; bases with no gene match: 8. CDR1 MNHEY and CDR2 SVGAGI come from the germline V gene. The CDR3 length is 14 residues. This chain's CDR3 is CASSKGQQIYEQYF. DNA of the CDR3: TGTGCCAGCAGCAAGGGACAGCAAATCTACGAGCAGTACTTC.

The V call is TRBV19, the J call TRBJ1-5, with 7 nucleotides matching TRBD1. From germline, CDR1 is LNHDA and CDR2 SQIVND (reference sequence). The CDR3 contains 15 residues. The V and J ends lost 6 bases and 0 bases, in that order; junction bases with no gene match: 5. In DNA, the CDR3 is TGTGCCAGTAGCTCTGGGACAGCTAGCAATCAGCCCCAGCATTTT. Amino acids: CASSSGTASNQPQHF.

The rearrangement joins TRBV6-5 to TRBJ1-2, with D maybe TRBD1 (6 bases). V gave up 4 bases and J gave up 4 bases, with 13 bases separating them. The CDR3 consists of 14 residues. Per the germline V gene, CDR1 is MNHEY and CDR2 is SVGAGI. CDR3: CASSSSGQLYGYTF. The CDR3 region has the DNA TGTGCCAGCAGTTCTTCAGGACAGCTCTATGGCTACACCTTC.

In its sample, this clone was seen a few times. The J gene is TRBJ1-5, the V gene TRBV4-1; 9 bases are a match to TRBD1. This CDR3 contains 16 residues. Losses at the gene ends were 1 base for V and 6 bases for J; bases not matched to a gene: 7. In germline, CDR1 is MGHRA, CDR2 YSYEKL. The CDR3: CASSQAGQGVGQPQHF. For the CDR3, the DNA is TGCGCCAGCAGCCAAGCGGGACAGGGCGTTGGTCAGCCCCAGCATTTT.

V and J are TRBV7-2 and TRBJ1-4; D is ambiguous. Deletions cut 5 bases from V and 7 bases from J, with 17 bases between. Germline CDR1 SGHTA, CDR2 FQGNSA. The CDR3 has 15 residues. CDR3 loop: CASSQALGRVEKLFF. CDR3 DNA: TGTGCCAGCAGCCAAGCCTTAGGGAGGGTTGAAAAACTGTTTTTT.